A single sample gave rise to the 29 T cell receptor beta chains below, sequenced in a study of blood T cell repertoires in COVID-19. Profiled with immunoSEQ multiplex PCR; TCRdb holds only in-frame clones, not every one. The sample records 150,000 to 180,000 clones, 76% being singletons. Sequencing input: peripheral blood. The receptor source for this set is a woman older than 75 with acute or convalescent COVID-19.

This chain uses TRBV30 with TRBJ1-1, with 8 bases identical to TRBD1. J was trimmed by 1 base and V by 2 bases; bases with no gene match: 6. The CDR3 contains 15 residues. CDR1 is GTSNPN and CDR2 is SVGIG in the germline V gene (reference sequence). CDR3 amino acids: CAWSKWTGKNTEAFF. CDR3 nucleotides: TGTGCCTGGAGTAAATGGACAGGGAAGAACACTGAAGCTTTCTTT.

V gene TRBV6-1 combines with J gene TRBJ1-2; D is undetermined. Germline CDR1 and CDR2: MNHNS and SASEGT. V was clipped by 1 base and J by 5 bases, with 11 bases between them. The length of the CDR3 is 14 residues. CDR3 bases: TGTGCCAGCAGTGAAGGTTCAAAGGAGTATGGCTACACCTTC. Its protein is CASSEGSKEYGYTF.

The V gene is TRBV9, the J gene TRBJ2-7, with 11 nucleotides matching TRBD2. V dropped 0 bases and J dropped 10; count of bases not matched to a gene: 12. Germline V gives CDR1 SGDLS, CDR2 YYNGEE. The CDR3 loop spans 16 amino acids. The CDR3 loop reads CASSVGPTSGVYGQYF. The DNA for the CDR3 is TGTGCCAGCAGCGTAGGGCCGACTAGCGGGGTTTACGGACAGTACTTC.

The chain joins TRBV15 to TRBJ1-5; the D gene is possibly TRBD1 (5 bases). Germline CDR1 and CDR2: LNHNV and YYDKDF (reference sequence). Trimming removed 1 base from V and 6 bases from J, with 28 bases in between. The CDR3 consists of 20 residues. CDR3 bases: TGTGCCACCAGCAGAGTCCAAGGGGAGGGGTTCTGGGCTAGGGGTCAGCCCCAGCATTTT. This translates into CATSRVQGEGFWARGQPQHF.

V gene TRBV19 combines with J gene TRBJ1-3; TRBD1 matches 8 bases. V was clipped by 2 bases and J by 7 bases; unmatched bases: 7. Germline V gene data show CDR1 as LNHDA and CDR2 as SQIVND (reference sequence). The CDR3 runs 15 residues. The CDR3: CASSIRRDRWNTIYF. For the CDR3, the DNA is TGTGCCAGTAGTATAAGACGGGACAGGTGGAACACCATATATTTT.

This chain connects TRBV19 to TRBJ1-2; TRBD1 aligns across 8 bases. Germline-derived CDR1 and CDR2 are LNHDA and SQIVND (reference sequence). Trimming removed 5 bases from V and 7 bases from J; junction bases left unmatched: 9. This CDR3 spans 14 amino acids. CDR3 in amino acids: CASSASGQGAGYTF. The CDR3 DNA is TGTGCCAGTAGTGCCTCTGGGCAGGGGGCTGGCTACACCTTC.

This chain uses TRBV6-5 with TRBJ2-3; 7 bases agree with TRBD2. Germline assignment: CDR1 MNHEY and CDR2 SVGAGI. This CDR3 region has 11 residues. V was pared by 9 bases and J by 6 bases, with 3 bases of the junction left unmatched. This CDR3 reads CASGGEDTQYF. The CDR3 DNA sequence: TGTGCCAGTGGGGGGGAGGATACGCAGTATTTT.

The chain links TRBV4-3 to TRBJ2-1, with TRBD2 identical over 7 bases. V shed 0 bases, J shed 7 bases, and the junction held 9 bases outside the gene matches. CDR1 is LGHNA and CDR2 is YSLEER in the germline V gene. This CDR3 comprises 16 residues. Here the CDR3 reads CASSQEGSRGWNEQFF. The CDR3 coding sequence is TGCGCCAGCAGCCAAGAGGGCTCGCGGGGGTGGAATGAGCAGTTCTTC.

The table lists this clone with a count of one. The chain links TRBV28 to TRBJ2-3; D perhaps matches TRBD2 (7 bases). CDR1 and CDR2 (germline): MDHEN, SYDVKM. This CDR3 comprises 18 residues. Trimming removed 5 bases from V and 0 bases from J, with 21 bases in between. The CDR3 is CASSEGGAAFSSTDTQYF. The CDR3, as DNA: TGTGCCAGCAGTGAAGGGGGGGCAGCCTTTTCTAGCACAGATACGCAGTATTTT.

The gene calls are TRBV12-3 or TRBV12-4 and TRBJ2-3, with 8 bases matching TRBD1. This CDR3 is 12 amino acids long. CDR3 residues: CAVQGDTDTQYF. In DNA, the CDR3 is TGTGCGGTACAGGGGGACACAGATACGCAGTATTTT.

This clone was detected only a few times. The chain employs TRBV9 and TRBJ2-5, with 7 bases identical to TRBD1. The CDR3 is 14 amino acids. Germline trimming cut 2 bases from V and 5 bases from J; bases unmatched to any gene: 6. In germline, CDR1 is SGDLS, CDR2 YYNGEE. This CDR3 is CASSVTGTEETQYF. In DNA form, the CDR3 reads TGTGCCAGCAGCGTTACCGGGACAGAGGAGACCCAGTACTTC.

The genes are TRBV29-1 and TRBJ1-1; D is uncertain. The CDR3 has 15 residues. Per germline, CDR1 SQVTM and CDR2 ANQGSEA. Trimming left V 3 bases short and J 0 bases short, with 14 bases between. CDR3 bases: TGCAGCGTTGATAGGCCTAGCCTTCTGAACACTGAAGCTTTCTTT. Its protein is CSVDRPSLLNTEAFF.

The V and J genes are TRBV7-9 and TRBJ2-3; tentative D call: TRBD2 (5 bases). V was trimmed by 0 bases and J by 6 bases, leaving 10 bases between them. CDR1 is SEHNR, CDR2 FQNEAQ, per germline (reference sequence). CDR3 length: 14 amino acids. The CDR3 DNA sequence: TGTGCCAGCAGCTTAGCGGGAGCTAGTGATACGCAGTATTTT. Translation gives CASSLAGASDTQYF. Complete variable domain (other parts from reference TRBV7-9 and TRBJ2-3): DTGVSQNPRHKITKRGQNVTFRCDPISEHNRLYWYRQTLGQGPEFLTYFQNEAQLEKSRLLSDRFSAERPKGSFSTLEIQRTEQGDSAMYLCASSLAGASDTQYFGPGTRLTVL.

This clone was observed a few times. For the CDR3, the DNA is TGCGCCAGCAGCCAAGATGAGGGATCACCCCTCCACTTT. It is translated as CASSQDEGSPLHF. The genes are TRBV4-3 and TRBJ1-6; D gene unclear. CDR3 length: 13 residues. Germline-derived CDR1 and CDR2 are LGHNA and YSLEER. With 0 bases removed from V and 10 bases from J, the gap between germline ends came to 7 bases.

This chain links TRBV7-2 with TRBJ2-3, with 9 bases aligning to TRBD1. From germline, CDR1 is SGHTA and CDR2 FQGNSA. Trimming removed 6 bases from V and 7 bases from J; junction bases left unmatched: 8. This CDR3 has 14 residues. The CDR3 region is CASRRGGTGNTQYF. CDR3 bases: TGTGCCAGCAGGAGGGGAGGGACAGGGAATACGCAGTATTTT. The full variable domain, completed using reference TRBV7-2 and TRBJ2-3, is GAGVSQSPSNKVTEKGKDVELRCDPISGHTALYWYRQSLGQGLEFLIYFQGNSAPDKSGLPSDRFSAERTGGSVSTLTIQRTQQEDSAVYLCASRRGGTGNTQYFGPGTRLTVL.

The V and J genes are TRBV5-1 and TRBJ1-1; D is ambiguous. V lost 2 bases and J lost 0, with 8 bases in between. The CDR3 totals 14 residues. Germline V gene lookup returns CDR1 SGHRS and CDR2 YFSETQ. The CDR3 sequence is CASSFAGMNTEAFF. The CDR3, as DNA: TGCGCCAGCAGCTTTGCGGGCATGAACACTGAAGCTTTCTTT.

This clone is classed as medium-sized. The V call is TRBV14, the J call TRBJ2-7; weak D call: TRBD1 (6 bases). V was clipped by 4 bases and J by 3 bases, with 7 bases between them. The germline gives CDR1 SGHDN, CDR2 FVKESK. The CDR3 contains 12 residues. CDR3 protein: CASSLQGYEQYF. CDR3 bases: TGTGCCAGCAGCCTACAGGGCTACGAGCAGTACTTC. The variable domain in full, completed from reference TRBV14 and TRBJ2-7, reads EAGVTQFPSHSVIEKGQTVTLRCDPISGHDNLYWYRRVMGKEIKFLLHFVKESKQDESGMPNNRFLAERTGGTYSTLKVQPAELEDSGVYFCASSLQGYEQYFGPGTRLTVT.

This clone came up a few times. The CDR3 DNA reads as TGTGCCACCCAACTAGCGGGAGTTGCCGATGAGCAGTTCTTC. Translating gives CATQLAGVADEQFF. The chain recombines TRBV2 with TRBJ2-1; 11 bases map to TRBD2. CDR1 and CDR2 (germline): SNHLY, FYNNEI. Unmatched junction bases numbered 10, after V lost 10 bases and J lost 8 bases. The CDR3 spans 14 residues.

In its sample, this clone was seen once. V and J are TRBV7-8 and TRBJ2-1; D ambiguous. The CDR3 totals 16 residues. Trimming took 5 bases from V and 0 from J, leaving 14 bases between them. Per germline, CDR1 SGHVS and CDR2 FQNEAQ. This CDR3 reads CASSQDLPSSYNEQFF. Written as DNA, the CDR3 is TGTGCCAGCAGCCAAGACTTACCGAGCTCCTACAATGAGCAGTTCTTC.

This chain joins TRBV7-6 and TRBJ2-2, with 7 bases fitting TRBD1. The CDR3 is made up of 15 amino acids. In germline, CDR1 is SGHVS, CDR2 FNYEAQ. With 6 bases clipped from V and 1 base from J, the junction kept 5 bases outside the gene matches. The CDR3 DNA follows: TGTGCCAGCAGTGCCGGGACAGAGAACACCGGGGAGCTGTTTTTT. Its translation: CASSAGTENTGELFF.

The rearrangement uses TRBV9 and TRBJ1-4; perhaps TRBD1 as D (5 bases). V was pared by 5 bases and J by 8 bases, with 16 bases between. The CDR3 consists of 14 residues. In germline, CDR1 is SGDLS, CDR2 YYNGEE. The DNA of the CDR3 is TGTGCCAGCAGTGCCGGGACTATAGGGGAAAAACTGTTTTTT. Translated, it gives CASSAGTIGEKLFF.

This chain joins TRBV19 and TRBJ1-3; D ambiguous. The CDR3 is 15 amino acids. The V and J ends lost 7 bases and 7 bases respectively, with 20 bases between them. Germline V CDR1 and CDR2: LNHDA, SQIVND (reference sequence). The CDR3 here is CASTPGLLIRNTIYF. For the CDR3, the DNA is TGTGCCAGTACCCCTGGACTTCTGATTCGGAACACCATATATTTT. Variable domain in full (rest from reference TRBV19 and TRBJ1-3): DGGITQSPKYLFRKEGQNVTLSCEQNLNHDAMYWYRQDPGQGLRLIYYSQIVNDFQKGDIAEGYSVSREKKESFPLTVTSAQKNPTAFYLCASTPGLLIRNTIYFGEGSWLTVV.

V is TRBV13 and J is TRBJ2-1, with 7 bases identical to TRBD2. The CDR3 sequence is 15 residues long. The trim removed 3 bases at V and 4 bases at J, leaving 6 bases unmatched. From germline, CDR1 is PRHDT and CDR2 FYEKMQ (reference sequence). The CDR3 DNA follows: TGTGCCAGCAGCTTGGCGGGGGACCGATACAATGAGCAGTTCTTC. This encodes CASSLAGDRYNEQFF. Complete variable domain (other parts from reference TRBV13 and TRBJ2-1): AAGVIQSPRHLIKEKRETATLKCYPIPRHDTVYWYQQGPGQDPQFLISFYEKMQSDKGSIPDRFSAQQFSDYHSELNMSSLELGDSALYFCASSLAGDRYNEQFFGPGTRLTVL.

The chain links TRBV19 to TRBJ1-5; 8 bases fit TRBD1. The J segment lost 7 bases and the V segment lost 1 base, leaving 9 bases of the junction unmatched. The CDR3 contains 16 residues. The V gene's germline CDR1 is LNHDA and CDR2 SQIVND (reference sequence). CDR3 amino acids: CASSIGPGQVAQPQHF. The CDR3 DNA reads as TGTGCCAGTAGTATAGGGCCGGGACAGGTTGCCCAGCCCCAGCATTTT.

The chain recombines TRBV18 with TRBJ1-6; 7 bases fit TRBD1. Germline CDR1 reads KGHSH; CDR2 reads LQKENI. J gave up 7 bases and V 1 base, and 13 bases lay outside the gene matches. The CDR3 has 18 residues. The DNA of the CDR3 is TGTGCCAGCTCACCACAAACTTCCGTACAGGGGATCAATTCACCCCTCCACTTT. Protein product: CASSPQTSVQGINSPLHF.

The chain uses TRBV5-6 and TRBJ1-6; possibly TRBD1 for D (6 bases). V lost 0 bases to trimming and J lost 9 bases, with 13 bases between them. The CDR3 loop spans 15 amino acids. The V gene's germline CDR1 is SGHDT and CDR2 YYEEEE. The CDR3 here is CASSLGSGASSPLHF. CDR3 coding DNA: TGTGCCAGCAGCTTGGGGTCAGGGGCTAGTTCACCCCTCCACTTT. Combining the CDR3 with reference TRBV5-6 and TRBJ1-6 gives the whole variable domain DAGVTQSPTHLIKTRGQQVTLRCSPKSGHDTVSWYQQALGQGPQFIFQYYEEEERQRGNFPDRFSGHQFPNYSSELNVNALLLGDSALYLCASSLGSGASSPLHFGNGTRLTVT.

CDR3 sequence: CASSVAAGVSKNIQYF. DNA of the CDR3: TGTGCCAGCAGCGTAGCGGCAGGGGTATCCAAAAACATTCAGTACTTC. The rearrangement uses TRBV9 and TRBJ2-4, with TRBD1 as a possible D gene (6 bases). Trimming removed 0 bases at V and 2 bases at J, with 12 bases between. The CDR3 totals 16 residues. Germline V gene sequence: CDR1 SGDLS, CDR2 YYNGEE.

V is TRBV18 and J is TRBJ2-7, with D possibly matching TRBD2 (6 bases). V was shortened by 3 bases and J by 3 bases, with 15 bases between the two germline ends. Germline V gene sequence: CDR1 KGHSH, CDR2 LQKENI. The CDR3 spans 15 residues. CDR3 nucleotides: TGTGCCAGCTCACCCCAGGCCACGGGGGACTACGAGCAGTACTTC. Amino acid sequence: CASSPQATGDYEQYF.

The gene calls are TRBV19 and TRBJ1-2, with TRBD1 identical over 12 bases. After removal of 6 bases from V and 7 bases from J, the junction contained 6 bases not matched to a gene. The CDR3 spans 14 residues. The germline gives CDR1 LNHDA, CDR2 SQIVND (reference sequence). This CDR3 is CASRAGQGASGYTF. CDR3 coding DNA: TGTGCCAGTAGAGCGGGACAGGGGGCTTCTGGCTACACCTTC.